This TCR beta chain was found in a study of low-dose radiotherapy and immunotherapy resistance in tumors (dated by TCRdb to between 2020 and 2023). Notes on the research overall: Patients in Cohort 1 were given 0.5 Gy per fraction every 2 weeks, and the prescribed total PTV dose was 6.5 Gy. In Cohort 2, 1 Gy per fraction was delivered every two weeks, for a total of 13 Gy over 26 weeks. Patients were given nivolumab as a 240 mg flat dose every two weeks and ipilimumab at 1 mg/kg every six weeks, with both drugs delivered intravenously. Starting on cycle 1 day 1, patients took 300 mg of aspirin by mouth once a day for four cycles. Eight patients were included in the translational analysis, namely three from the first dose cohort plus the first five from the second dose cohort. Cyclophosphamide 200 mg/m2 was administered intravenously every two weeks, one day before each radiation and immunotherapy administration. No randomization into treatment groups was done for the people taking part in the trial.

Reading the germline V gene gives CDR1 MGHDK and CDR2 SYGVNS. Germline trimming amounts to 6 bases on V and 4 bases on J, with 14 as the count of junction bases outside the gene matches. CDR3 length: 18 amino acids, cysteine to phenylalanine. The DNA shown is the 54-base CDR3, in frame from base 1. To make first-strand cDNA, Superscript III was used along with a set of TRAV- and TRBV-specific primers so that both the TCRalpha and TCRbeta chains were covered. An approximately 20-cycle PCR with Phusion amplified the TCRs, pairing a constant-region primer with the adapter that was attached to the V primers. The MessageAmp II aRNA Amplification Kit was used to amplify the isolated mRNA, with in vitro transcription run for 16 hours at 37 degrees C. The Dynabeads mRNA DIRECT Purification Kit was used to isolate mRNA for TCR sequencing. Indexed Illumina adapters were added in a second Phusion PCR of 20 to 25 cycles, after which AMPure XP beads were used to purify the products. Deep sequencing of the TCRalpha and TCRbeta libraries was carried out on an Illumina MiniSeq instrument. On the authors' methods: Using custom Perl scripts, TCR sequences that encoded the same protein were pooled, out-of-frame sequences were dropped, and the abundance of each clonotype was calculated. Any TCR sequence supported by only a single read was excluded from analysis. Among the metrics used to describe the repertoires were Shannon entropy, Gini index, clonality, richness, and the frequency of TCRs shared between repertoires. The public reads were quality trimmed at Q25 with fastp and then assembled into clones with MiXCR by TCRdb, keeping productive beta chains. When rows share a CDR3 protein, they turn into one entry using the most common DNA and genes. The V and J calls come from TCRdb's annotation, not from the publication. In this sample the table shows around 99,000 distinct CDR3 sequences, 8% to 10% of which occur a single time. In total, the top ten clones hold under 1.1% of the sample.

In this sample, this clonotype turned up many times. Its antigen is not yet known. No qualities accompany the bases; no much larger clone lies one base away. What the time point label conveys for this sample: before trial treatment. The donors came from RACIN, which was a single-arm phase I dose-escalation trial that paired nivolumab and ipilimumab with aspirin, low-dose cyclophosphamide and low-dose radiotherapy. Patients were eligible if they had advanced solid tumors that were TIL-negative. This sequence uses TRBV25-1 and TRBJ2-1; 11 central nucleotides agree with TRBD2. The clonotype comes from a male donor with prostate cancer. This sample comprised PBMCs, obtained before treatment. The sequence in DNA is TGTGCCAGCAGCGCCCCGCCCGGGACTAGCGGCCTATACAATGAGCAGTTCTTC. This gives the protein CASSAPPGTSGLYNEQFF.